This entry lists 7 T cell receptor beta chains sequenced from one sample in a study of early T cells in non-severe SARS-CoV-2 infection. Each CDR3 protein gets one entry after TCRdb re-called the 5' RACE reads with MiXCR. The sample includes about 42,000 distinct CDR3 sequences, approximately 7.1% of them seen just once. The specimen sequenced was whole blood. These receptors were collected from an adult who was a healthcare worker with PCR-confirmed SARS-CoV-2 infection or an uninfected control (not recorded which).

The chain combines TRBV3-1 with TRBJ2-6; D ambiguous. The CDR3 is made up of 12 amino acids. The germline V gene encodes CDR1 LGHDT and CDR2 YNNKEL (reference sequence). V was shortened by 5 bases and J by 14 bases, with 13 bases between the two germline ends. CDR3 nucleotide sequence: TGTGCCAGCAGCACTGTCCCCTCACTCCTGACTTTC. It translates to CASSTVPSLLTF.

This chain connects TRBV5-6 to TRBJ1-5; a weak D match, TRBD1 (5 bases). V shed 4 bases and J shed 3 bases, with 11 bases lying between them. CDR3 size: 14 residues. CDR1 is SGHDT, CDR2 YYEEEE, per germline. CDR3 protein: CASSLGGINQPQHF. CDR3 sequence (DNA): TGTGCCAGCAGCCTTGGGGGTATCAATCAGCCCCAGCATTTT.

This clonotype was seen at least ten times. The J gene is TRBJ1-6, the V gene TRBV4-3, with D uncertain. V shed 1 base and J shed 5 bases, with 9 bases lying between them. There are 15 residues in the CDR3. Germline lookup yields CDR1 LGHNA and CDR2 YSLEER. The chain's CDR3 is CASSQARTNNSPLHF. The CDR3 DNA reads TGCGCCAGCAGCCAAGCGCGGACCAATAATTCACCCCTCCACTTT.

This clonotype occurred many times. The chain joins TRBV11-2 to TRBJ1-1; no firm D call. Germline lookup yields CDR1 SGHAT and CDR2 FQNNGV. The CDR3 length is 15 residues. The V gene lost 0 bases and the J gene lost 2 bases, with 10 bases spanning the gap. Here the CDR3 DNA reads TGTGCCAGCAGCTTAGACGCCACGGAAAACACTGAAGCTTTCTTT. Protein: CASSLDATENTEAFF.

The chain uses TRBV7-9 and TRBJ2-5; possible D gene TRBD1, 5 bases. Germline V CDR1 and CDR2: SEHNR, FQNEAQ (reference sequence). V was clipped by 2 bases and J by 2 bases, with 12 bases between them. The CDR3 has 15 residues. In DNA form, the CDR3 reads TGTGCCAGCAGCTTAACCTCGACAGTTCAAGAGACCCAGTACTTC. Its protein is CASSLTSTVQETQYF.

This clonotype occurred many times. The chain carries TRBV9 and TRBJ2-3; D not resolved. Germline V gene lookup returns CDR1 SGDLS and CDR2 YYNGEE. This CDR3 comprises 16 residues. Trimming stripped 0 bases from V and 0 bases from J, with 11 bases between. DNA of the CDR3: TGTGCCAGCAGCGTAGAGGACGGTCCTAGCACAGATACGCAGTATTTT. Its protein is CASSVEDGPSTDTQYF.

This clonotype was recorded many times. The CDR3 reads CASSDSIKDQSERGGYNEQFF. Here the CDR3 DNA reads TGTGCCAGCAGTGACTCAATTAAGGATCAATCGGAGCGGGGGGGCTACAATGAGCAGTTCTTC. V usage is TRBV6-4 and J usage is TRBJ2-1; 10 bases fit TRBD2. The germline V gene encodes CDR1 MRHNA and CDR2 SNTAGT. Losses at the gene ends were 0 bases for V and 3 bases for J; bases not matched to a gene: 17. CDR3 length equals 21 residues.